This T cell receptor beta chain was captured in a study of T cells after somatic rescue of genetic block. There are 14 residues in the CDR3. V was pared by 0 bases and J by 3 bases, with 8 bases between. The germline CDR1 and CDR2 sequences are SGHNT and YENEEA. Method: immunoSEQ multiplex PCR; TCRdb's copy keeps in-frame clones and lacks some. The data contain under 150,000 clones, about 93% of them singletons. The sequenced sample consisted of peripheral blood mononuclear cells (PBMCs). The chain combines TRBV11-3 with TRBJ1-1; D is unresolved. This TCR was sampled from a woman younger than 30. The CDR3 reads CASSLDRGYTEAFF. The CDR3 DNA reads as TGTGCCAGCAGCTTAGATCGAGGGTACACTGAAGCTTTCTTT.